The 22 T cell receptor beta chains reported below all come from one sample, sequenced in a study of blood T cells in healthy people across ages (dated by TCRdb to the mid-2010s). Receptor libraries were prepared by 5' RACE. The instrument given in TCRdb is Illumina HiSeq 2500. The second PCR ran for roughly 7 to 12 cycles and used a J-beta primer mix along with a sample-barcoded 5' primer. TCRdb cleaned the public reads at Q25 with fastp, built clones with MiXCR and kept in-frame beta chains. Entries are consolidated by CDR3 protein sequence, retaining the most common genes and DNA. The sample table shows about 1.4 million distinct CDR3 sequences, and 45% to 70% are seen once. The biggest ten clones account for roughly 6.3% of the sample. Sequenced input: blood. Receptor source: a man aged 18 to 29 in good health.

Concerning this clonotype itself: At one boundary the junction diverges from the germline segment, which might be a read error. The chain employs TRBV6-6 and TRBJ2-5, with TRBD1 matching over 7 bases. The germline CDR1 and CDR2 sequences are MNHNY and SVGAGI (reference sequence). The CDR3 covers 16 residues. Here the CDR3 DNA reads TGCGCCAGCAGTTACTCGGACAGGCTGTACGATGAGACCCAGTACTTC. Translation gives CASSYSDRLYDETQYF.

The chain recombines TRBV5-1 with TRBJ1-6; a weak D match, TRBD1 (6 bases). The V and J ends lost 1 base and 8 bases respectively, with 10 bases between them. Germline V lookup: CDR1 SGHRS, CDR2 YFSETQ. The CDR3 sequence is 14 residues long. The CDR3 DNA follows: TGCGCCAGCAGCTTGAACAGGGCGGATTCACCCCTCCACTTT. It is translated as CASSLNRADSPLHF.

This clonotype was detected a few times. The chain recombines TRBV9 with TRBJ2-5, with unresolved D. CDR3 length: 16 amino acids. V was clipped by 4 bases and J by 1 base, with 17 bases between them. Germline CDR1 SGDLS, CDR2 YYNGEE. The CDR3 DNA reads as TGTGCCAGCAGCCTTAGGGCCAGTCGATCCCAAGAGACCCAGTACTTC. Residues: CASSLRASRSQETQYF.

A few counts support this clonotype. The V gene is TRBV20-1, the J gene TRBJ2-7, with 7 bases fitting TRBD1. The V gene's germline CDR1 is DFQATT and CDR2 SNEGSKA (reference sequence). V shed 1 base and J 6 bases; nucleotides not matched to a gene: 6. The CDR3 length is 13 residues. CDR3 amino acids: CSARASTGCEQYF. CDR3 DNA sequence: TGCAGTGCTAGAGCCTCGACAGGGTGCGAGCAGTACTTC.

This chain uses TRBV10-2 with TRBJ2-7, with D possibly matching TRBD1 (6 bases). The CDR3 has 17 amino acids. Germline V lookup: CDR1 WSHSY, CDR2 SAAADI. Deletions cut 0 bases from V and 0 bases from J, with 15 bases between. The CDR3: CASSESITGMGSYEQYF. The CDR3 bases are TGCGCCAGCAGTGAGTCAATCACAGGGATGGGCTCCTACGAGCAGTACTTC.

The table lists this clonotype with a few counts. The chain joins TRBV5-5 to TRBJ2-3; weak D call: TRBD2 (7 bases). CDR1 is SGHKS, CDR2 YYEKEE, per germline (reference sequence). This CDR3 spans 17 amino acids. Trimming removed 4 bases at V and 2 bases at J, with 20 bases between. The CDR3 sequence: CASSGTPGLPLTDTQYF. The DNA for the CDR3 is TGTGCCAGCAGCGGGACACCGGGACTACCTCTCACAGATACGCAGTATTTT.

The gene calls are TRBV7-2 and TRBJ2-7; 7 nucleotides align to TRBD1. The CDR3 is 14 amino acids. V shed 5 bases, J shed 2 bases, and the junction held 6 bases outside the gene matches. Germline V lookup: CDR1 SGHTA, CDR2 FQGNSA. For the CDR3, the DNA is TGTGCCAGCAGCATAGGACAGGAGACCTACGAGCAGTACTTC. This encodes CASSIGQETYEQYF.

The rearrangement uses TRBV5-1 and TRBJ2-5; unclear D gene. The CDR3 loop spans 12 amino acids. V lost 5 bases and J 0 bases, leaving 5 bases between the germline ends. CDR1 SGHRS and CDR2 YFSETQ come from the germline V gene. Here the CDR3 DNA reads TGCGCCAGCAGGGTGTACCAAGAGACCCAGTACTTC. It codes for CASRVYQETQYF.

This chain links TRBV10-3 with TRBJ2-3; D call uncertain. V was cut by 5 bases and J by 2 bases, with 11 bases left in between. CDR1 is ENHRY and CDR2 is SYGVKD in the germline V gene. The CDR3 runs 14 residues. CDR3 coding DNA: TGTGCCATCAGTCCAGGTCCCATCACAGATACGCAGTATTTT. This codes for CAISPGPITDTQYF.

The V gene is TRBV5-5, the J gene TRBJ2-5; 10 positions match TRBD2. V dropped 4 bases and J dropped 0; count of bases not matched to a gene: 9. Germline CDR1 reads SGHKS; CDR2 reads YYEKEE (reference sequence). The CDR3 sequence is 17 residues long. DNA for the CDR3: TGTGCCAGCAGCAGTTACACTAGCGGGGCGTACCAAGAGACCCAGTACTTC. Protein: CASSSYTSGAYQETQYF.

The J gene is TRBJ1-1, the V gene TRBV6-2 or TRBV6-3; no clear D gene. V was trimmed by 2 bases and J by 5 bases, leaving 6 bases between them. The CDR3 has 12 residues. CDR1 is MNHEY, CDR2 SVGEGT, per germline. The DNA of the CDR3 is TGTGCCAGCAGTTACCCGACTACTGAAGCTTTCTTT. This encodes CASSYPTTEAFF.

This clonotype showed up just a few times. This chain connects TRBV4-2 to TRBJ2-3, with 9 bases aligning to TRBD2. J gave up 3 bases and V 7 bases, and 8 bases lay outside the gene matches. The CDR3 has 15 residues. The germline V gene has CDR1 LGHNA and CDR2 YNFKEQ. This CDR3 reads CASKRTSDRTDTQYF. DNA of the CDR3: TGTGCCAGCAAACGGACTAGCGATCGAACAGATACGCAGTATTTT.

CDR3 protein: CAISEAVGAYEQYF. The CDR3 DNA is TGTGCCATCAGTGAGGCCGTCGGAGCCTACGAGCAGTACTTC. The chain employs TRBV10-3 and TRBJ2-7; D gene ambiguous. Germline CDR1 reads ENHRY; CDR2 reads SYGVKD. V was pared by 2 bases and J by 2 bases, with 10 bases between. The CDR3 is made up of 14 amino acids.

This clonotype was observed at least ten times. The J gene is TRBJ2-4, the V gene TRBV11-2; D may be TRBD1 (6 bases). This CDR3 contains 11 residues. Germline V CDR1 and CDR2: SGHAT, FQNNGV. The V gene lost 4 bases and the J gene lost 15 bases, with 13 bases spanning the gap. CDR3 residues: CASSSDTQGYF. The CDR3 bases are TGTGCCAGCAGCTCAGACACACAGGGGTACTTC.

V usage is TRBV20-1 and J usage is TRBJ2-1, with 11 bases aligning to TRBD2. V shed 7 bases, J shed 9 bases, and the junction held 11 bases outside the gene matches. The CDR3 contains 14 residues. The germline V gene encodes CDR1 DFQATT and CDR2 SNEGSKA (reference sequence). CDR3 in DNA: TGCAGTGTCAGAGGTACTAGCGGGAGTGGTGAGCAGTTCTTC. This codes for CSVRGTSGSGEQFF.

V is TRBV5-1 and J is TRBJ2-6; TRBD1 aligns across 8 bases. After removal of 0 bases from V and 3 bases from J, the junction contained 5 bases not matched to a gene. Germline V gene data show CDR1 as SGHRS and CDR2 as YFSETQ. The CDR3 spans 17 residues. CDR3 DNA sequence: TGCGCCAGCAGCTTGGATCCAGGGGGCGGTGGGGCCAACGTCCTGACTTTC. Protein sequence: CASSLDPGGGGANVLTF.

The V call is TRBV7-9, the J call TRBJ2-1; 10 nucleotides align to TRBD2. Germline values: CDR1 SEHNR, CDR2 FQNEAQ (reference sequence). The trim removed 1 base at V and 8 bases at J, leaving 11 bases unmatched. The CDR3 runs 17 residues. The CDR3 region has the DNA TGTGCCAGCAGCTTAGACCACCTAGCGGGAGTTATAGATGAGCAGTTCTTC. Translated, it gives CASSLDHLAGVIDEQFF.

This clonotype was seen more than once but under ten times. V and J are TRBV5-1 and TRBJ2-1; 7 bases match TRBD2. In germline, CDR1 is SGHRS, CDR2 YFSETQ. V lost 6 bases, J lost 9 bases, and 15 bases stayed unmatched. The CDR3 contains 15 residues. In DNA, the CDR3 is TGCGCCAGCACCCGGTTGGAGTTGCGGGAGTCTGAGCAGTTCTTC. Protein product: CASTRLELRESEQFF.

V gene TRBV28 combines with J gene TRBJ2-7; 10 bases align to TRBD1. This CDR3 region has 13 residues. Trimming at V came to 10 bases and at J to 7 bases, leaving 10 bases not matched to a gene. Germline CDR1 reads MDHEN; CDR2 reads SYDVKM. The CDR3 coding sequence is TGTGCCATAAGGGTGAGGACAGGGGGGGAGCAGTACTTC. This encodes CAIRVRTGGEQYF.

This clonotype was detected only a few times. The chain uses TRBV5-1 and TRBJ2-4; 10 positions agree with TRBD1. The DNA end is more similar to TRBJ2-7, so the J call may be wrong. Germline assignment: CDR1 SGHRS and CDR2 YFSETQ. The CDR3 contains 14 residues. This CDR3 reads CASSLRDRGGEQYF. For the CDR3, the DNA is TGCGCCAGCAGCTTGAGGGACAGGGGAGGCGAGCAGTACTTC.

DNA of the CDR3: TGCGCCAGCAGCCAAGATAGGGATGATGCGAGCACTGAAGCTTTCTTT. Translation: CASSQDRDDASTEAFF. This chain joins TRBV4-1 and TRBJ1-1, with no clear D. The CDR3 spans 16 residues. Germline CDR1 is MGHRA and CDR2 is YSYEKL. V was clipped by 0 bases and J by 4 bases, with 15 bases between them.

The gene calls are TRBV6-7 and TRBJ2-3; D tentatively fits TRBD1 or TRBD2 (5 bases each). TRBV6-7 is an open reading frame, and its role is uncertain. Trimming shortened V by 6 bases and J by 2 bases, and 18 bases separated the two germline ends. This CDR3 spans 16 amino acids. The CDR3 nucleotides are TGTGCCAGCAGCTCGGGACCCCCAAAGCTCACAGATACGCAGTATTTT. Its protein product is CASSSGPPKLTDTQYF.